The rows below give T cell receptor beta chains drawn from one sample of a study of blood T cell repertoires in COVID-19. Profiling relied on immunoSEQ multiplex PCR, and the TCRdb table lists in-frame clones only, not all of them. The data hold about 170,000 clones, with about 80% observed a single time. The sequenced sample consisted of peripheral blood. These receptors all stem from a man between 65 and 85 years old with active or convalescent COVID-19. Each CDR3 is given without its conserved first and last residue.

v_gene,CDR3aa
TRBV15,ATSRDHPGSGGEQY
TRBV15,ATSMTGFEAF
TRBV9,ASSVEPASTGGYT
TRBV7-9,ASSYPGGTGVHIPYEQY
TRBV28,ASTPAGPSNEKLF
TRBV18,ASSLYRDRVGAYEQY
TRBV9,ASSVTSFPDTQY
TRBV5-4,ASSLGGGGTEAF
TRBV19,ASTDRGGRNTGELF
TRBV30,AWSGGTANYGYT